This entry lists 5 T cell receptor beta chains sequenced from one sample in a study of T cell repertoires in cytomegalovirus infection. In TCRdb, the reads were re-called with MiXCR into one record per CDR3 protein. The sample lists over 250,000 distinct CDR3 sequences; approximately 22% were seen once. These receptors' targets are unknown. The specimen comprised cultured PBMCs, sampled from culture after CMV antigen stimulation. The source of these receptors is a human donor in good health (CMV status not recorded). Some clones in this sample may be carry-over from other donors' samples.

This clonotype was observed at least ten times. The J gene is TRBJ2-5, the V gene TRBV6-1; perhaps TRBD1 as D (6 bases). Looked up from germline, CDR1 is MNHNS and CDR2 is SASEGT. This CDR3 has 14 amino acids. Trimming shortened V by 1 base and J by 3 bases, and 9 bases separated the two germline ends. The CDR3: CASSEVGAEETQYF. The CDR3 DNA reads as TGTGCCAGCAGTGAAGTGGGGGCCGAAGAGACCCAGTACTTC.

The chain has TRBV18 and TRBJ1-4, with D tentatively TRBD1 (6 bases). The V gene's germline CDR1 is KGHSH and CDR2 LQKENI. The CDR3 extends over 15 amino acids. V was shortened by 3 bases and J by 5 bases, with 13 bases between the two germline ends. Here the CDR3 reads CASSPKTGPNEKLFF. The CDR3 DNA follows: TGTGCCAGCTCACCGAAGACAGGACCGAATGAAAAACTGTTTTTT. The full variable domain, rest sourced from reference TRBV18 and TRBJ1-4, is NAGVMQNPRHLVRRRGQEARLRCSPMKGHSHVYWYRQLPEEGLKFMVYLQKENIIDESGMPKERFSAEFPKEGPSILRIQQVVRGDSAAYFCASSPKTGPNEKLFFGSGTQLSVL.

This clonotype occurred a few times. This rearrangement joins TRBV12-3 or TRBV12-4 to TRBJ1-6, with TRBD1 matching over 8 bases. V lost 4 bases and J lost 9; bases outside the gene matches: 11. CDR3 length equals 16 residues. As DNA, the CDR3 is TGTGCCAGCAGTTGGGAGCCCGGACAGGGACGTTCACCCCTCCACTTT. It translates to CASSWEPGQGRSPLHF.

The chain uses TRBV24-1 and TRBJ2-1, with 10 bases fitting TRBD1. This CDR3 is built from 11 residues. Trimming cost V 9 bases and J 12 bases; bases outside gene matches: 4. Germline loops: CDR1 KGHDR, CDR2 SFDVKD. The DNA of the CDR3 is TGTGCCACCGGTAGGGACAGGGGGCAGTTCTTC. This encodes CATGRDRGQFF.

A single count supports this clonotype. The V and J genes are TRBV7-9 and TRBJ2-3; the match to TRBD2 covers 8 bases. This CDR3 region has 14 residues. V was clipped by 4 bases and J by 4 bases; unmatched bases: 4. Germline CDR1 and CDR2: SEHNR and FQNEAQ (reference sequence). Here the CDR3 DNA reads TGTGCCAGCAGCTCTAGCGGGCCGGCAGATACGCAGTATTTT. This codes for CASSSSGPADTQYF.